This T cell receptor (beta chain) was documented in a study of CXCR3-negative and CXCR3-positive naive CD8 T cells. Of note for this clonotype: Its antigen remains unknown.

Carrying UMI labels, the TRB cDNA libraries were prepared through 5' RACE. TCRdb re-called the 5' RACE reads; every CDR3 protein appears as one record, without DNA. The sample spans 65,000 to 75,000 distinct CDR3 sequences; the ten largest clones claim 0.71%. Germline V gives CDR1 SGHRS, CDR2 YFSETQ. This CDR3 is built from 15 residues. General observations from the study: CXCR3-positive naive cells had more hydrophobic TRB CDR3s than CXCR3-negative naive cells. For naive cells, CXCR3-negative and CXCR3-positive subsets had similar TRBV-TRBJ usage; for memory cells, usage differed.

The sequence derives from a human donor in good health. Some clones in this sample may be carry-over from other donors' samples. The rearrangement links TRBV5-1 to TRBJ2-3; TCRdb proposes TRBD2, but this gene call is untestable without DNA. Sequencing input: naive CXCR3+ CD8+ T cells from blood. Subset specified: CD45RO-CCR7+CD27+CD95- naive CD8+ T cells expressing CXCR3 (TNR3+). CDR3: CASTGTSAFPDTQYF.